The present entry profiles one T cell receptor beta chain with its context. Its antigen is unidentified. TCRdb passed the multiplex PCR reads through MiXCR, listing each CDR3 protein once. The table shows about 63,000 distinct CDR3 sequences, with less than 60% occurring only once. This entry comes from a study of breast tumors, draining lymph nodes, adjacent tissues. Study results and limitations: Data fit most tumor T cells coming from lymph node, expanding in tumor.

Germline V CDR1 and CDR2: SGDLS, YYNGEE. The CDR3 consists of 18 residues. V trimming: 3 bases; J trimming: 5 bases; junction bases outside the gene matches: 17. The sequence was obtained from a female donor with breast cancer. Some clones in this sample may be carry-over from other donors' samples. J is TRBJ2-7 and V is TRBV9, with TRBD1 matching 10 bases. Sequencing was done on a sample of breast tumor tissue. In nucleotides, the CDR3 is TGTGCCAGCAGCGGAGGGTTTTCCGGGGGACAGGGGACCAACGAGCAGTACTTC. This sequence encodes CASSGGFSGGQGTNEQYF.